One and the same sample provided the 20 T cell receptor beta chains below, sequenced in a study of human T cells and chemical hapten exposure. Unseparated into fractions, whole blood served as the source from which total RNA was extracted. TCRdb fed the 5' RACE reads into MiXCR, producing one record per CDR3 protein. This sample has more than 75,000 distinct CDR3 sequences; approximately 15% occur once, and the top ten carry about 6.5%. Source of these receptors: a female donor in good health.

The rearrangement uses TRBV5-1 and TRBJ1-1; weak D call: TRBD1 (5 bases). Germline values: CDR1 SGHRS, CDR2 YFSETQ. V was clipped by 4 bases and J by 4 bases, with 20 bases between them. The CDR3 totals 16 residues. CDR3 bases: TGCGCCAGCAGCCCCAGGGACGGCTCAGCGGGCACTGAAGCTTTCTTT. As protein: CASSPRDGSAGTEAFF.

The V gene is TRBV7-9, the J gene TRBJ2-1; 8 bases map to TRBD2. J was trimmed by 1 base and V by 3 bases; bases with no gene match: 17. This CDR3 is 20 amino acids long. Germline V gene data show CDR1 as SEHNR and CDR2 as FQNEAQ (reference sequence). The CDR3 DNA follows: TGTGCCAGCAGCTTCCAACGAGGCCCCAGCGGGAGCCAGTCCTACAATGAGCAGTTCTTC. Translated: CASSFQRGPSGSQSYNEQFF.

This chain uses TRBV7-8 with TRBJ2-3; 7 bases line up with TRBD2. This CDR3 region has 14 residues. With 3 bases clipped from V and 6 bases from J, the junction kept 6 bases outside the gene matches. Per the germline V gene, CDR1 is SGHVS and CDR2 is FQNEAQ. The CDR3 DNA follows: TGTGCCAGCAGCTTGAGCGGGGTTCCCGATACGCAGTATTTT. Translating it yields CASSLSGVPDTQYF.

This clonotype was counted ten times or more. This chain uses TRBV9 with TRBJ1-1; D unclear. CDR1 and CDR2 from the germline V gene are SGDLS and YYNGEE. CDR3 size: 12 residues. Trimming took off 1 base at V and 7 bases at J, with 8 bases between the two ends. Here the CDR3 DNA reads TGTGCCAGCAGCGTAATGGAGGGTGAAGCTTTCTTT. Its translation: CASSVMEGEAFF. Combining the CDR3 with reference TRBV9 and TRBJ1-1 gives the whole variable domain DSGVTQTPKHLITATGQRVTLRCSPRSGDLSVYWYQQSLDQGLQFLIQYYNGEERAKGNILERFSAQQFPDLHSELNLSSLELGDSALYFCASSVMEGEAFFGQGTRLTVV.

This clonotype was detected only once. V and J are TRBV4-3 and TRBJ1-2; maybe TRBD1 (5 bases). V lost 0 bases and J lost 7, with 12 bases in between. Germline-derived CDR1 and CDR2 are LGHNA and YSLEER. This CDR3 region has 14 residues. The CDR3 protein is CASSQDQGVGGYTF. CDR3 bases: TGCGCCAGCAGCCAAGATCAGGGAGTCGGTGGCTACACCTTC.

Only a few counts were recorded for this clonotype. This chain links TRBV24-1 with TRBJ2-3, with unresolved D. Germline V gene lookup returns CDR1 KGHDR and CDR2 SFDVKD. Deletions cut 4 bases from V and 4 bases from J, with 11 bases between. The length of the CDR3 is 14 residues. The CDR3 nucleotides are TGTGCCACCAGTGAGCTCCTTCGGGCAGATACGCAGTATTTT. This sequence encodes CATSELLRADTQYF.

The V and J genes are TRBV7-2 and TRBJ1-6; D is unclear. Trimming shortened V by 4 bases and J by 8 bases, and 12 bases separated the two germline ends. The germline V gene encodes CDR1 SGHTA and CDR2 FQGNSA. This CDR3 spans 14 amino acids. Written as DNA, the CDR3 is TGTGCCAGCAGCTCGTCAGGAGACTATTCACCCCTCCACTTT. Its translation is CASSSSGDYSPLHF.

This clonotype was observed a few times. V and J are TRBV20-1 and TRBJ2-6; D is unresolved. The CDR3 spans 14 residues. CDR1 is DFQATT, CDR2 SNEGSKA, per germline (reference sequence). Trimming took 6 bases from V and 0 from J, leaving 9 bases between them. The CDR3 is CSADLRSGANVLTF. CDR3 DNA: TGCAGTGCGGACCTACGCTCTGGGGCCAACGTCCTGACTTTC.

The chain uses TRBV23-1 and TRBJ2-2; 10 nucleotides align to TRBD1. TRBV23-1 has ORF status, its function being uncertain. This CDR3 region has 15 residues. V trimming: 5 bases; J trimming: 5 bases; junction bases outside the gene matches: 5. CDR3 residues: CASSIPGQGTGELFF. CDR3 coding DNA: TGCGCCAGCAGTATACCGGGACAGGGGACCGGGGAGCTGTTTTTT.

This clonotype was detected only a few times. J is TRBJ1-1 and V is TRBV6-2 or TRBV6-3; 9 nucleotides align to TRBD1. The junction had 6 bases not matched to a gene; V was cut back by 5 bases and J by 5 bases. Germline CDR1 MNHEY, CDR2 SVGEGT. The CDR3 is 14 amino acids. CDR3 nucleotide sequence: TGTGCCAGCAGTCCGGGACAGGGCAATACTGAAGCTTTCTTT. Protein product: CASSPGQGNTEAFF.

This clonotype was picked up a small number of times. J is TRBJ2-3 and V is TRBV28; 11 bases match TRBD2. The CDR3 runs 17 residues. Germline loops: CDR1 MDHEN, CDR2 SYDVKM. With V trimmed by 3 bases and J by 2 bases, 7 bases remained unmatched. In DNA, the CDR3 is TGTGCCAGCAGTTTGGGAGTACTAGCGGGAGTCACAGATACGCAGTATTTT. Translated: CASSLGVLAGVTDTQYF. Full variable domain (missing parts from reference TRBV28 and TRBJ2-3): DVKVTQSSRYLVKRTGEKVFLECVQDMDHENMFWYRQDPGLGLRLIYFSYDVKMKEKGDIPEGYSVSREKKERFSLILESASTNQTSMYLCASSLGVLAGVTDTQYFGPGTRLTVL.

V is TRBV4-3 and J is TRBJ1-2; no clear D gene. The V gene's germline CDR1 is LGHNA and CDR2 YSLEER. The CDR3 runs to 16 residues. Trimming removed 4 bases at V and 3 bases at J, with 18 bases between. This CDR3 is CASSPSRLEGYYGYTF. DNA of the CDR3: TGCGCCAGCAGCCCCAGTAGGTTAGAAGGGTACTATGGCTACACCTTC.

The chain links TRBV28 to TRBJ1-2, with no clear D. Trimming removed 2 bases from V and 6 bases from J, with 7 bases in between. The germline V gene encodes CDR1 MDHEN and CDR2 SYDVKM. CDR3 length: 12 residues. CDR3 DNA sequence: TGTGCCAGCAGTTTAGACGGGAATGGCTACACCTTC. Translation gives CASSLDGNGYTF.

This clonotype has just a few counts. The rearrangement joins TRBV4-1 to TRBJ1-1; 7 nucleotides match TRBD1. The CDR3 totals 20 residues. V lost 4 bases and J lost 0; bases outside the gene matches: 20. The germline V gene has CDR1 MGHRA and CDR2 YSYEKL. For the CDR3, the DNA is TGCGCCAGCAGCCTTACCCCCACGGACAGGCTTGGATTGGTGAACACTGAAGCTTTCTTT. Amino acids: CASSLTPTDRLGLVNTEAFF.

Only a few counts were recorded for this clonotype. This chain uses TRBV5-5 with TRBJ2-2, with TRBD2 identical over 9 bases. The CDR3 is 16 amino acids. In germline, CDR1 is SGHKS, CDR2 YYEKEE (reference sequence). The V gene end was trimmed by 4 bases and the J gene end by 3 bases; junction bases not matched to a gene: 7. As DNA, the CDR3 is TGTGCCAGCAGCCGTAGCGGGGGAGATTACACCGGGGAGCTGTTTTTT. Amino acids: CASSRSGGDYTGELFF.

The genes are TRBV12-3 or TRBV12-4 and TRBJ1-1, with 7 bases matching TRBD1. The CDR3 contains 16 residues. Unmatched junction bases numbered 13, after V lost 5 bases and J lost 4 bases. CDR3 region: CASSGLIETGRTEAFF. DNA of the CDR3: TGTGCCAGCAGTGGGTTGATAGAGACAGGGCGCACTGAAGCTTTCTTT.

This chain links TRBV2 with TRBJ1-4; 8 bases agree with TRBD1. Germline CDR1 and CDR2: SNHLY and FYNNEI. Trimming cost V 6 bases and J 0 bases; bases outside gene matches: 3. The CDR3 sequence is 15 residues long. The CDR3 loop reads CASRPTGATNEKLFF. CDR3 DNA: TGTGCCAGCAGACCGACAGGGGCAACTAATGAAAAACTGTTTTTT.

CDR3 bases: TGTGCCAGCAGCCGCCGGGGGGGCCCCCTGAACACTGAAGCTTTCTTT. Translated: CASSRRGGPLNTEAFF. V gene TRBV12-3 or TRBV12-4 combines with J gene TRBJ1-1, with a tentative D call TRBD1 (6 bases). V was cut by 6 bases and J by 0 bases, with 17 bases left in between. The CDR3 has 16 amino acids.

The chain carries TRBV28 and TRBJ2-7, with 8 nucleotides matching TRBD1. CDR1 and CDR2 (germline): MDHEN, SYDVKM. CDR3 length: 15 amino acids. V lost 6 bases, J lost 4 bases, and 11 bases stayed unmatched. The CDR3 loop is CASRLRQGRGYEQYF. CDR3 coding DNA: TGTGCCAGCAGACTTAGACAGGGGCGCGGGTACGAGCAGTACTTC.

The sample holds a few counts of this clonotype. V is TRBV2 and J is TRBJ1-6, with D uncertain. V lost 3 bases, J lost 0 bases, and 6 bases lay in between. Germline V CDR1 and CDR2: SNHLY, FYNNEI. The CDR3 covers 15 residues. The DNA for the CDR3 is TGTGCCAGCAGTGACAGGAGCTCCTATAATTCACCCCTCCACTTT. It yields the protein CASSDRSSYNSPLHF.